The 3 T cell receptor beta chains given below trace back to one sample, sequenced in a study of cytomegalovirus exposure and HLA in healthy donors. PCR employed 60 Vbeta and 13 Jbeta primers. Libraries were prepared by immunoSEQ multiplex PCR; TCRdb keeps only in-frame clonotypes and omits some of them. The data contain some 270,000 clones, about 90% of them singletons. The material sequenced was PBMCs. The receptors stem from a girl aged 2 to 10 in good health and CMV-seronegative.

The chain combines TRBV2 with TRBJ2-7; D unclear. Germline CDR1 and CDR2: SNHLY and FYNNEI. V lost 3 bases and J lost 3, with 3 bases in between. The CDR3 totals 11 residues. The CDR3 sequence is CASSDGYEQYF. The CDR3 DNA reads as TGTGCCAGCAGTGACGGCTACGAGCAGTACTTC.

The V gene is TRBV13, the J gene TRBJ1-5; D not certain. CDR1 and CDR2 (germline): PRHDT, FYEKMQ (reference sequence). V lost 0 bases and J lost 10, with 7 bases in between. This CDR3 spans 12 amino acids. The CDR3 DNA reads as TGTGCCAGCAGCTTAGGCCGGGGTCCCCAGCATTTT. Amino acid sequence: CASSLGRGPQHF.

The rearrangement joins TRBV19 to TRBJ1-4; D is ambiguous. V shed 6 bases and J shed 0 bases, with 8 bases lying between them. CDR3 length equals 14 residues. Per germline, CDR1 LNHDA and CDR2 SQIVND (reference sequence). CDR3: CASRARATNEKLFF. DNA of the CDR3: TGTGCCAGTAGAGCACGGGCAACTAATGAAAAACTGTTTTTT.